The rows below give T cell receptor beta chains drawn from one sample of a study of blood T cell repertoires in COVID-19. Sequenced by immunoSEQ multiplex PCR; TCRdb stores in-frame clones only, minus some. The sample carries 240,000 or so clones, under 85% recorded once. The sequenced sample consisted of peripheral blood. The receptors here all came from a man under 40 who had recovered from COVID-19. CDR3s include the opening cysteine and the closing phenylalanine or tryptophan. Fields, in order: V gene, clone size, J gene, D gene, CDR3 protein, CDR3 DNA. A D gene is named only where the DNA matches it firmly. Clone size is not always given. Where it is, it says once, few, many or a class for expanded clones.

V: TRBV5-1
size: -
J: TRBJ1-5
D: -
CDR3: CASGLVVGAGGNQPQHF
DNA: TGCGCCAGCGGTTTGGTTGTGGGGGCCGGAGGCAATCAGCCCCAGCATTTT

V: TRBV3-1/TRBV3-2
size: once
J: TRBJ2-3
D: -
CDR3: CASSASPPTDTQYF
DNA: TGTGCCAGCAGCGCGTCCCCTCCCACAGATACGCAGTATTTT

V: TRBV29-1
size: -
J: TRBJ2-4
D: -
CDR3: CSGGPGDKNIQYF
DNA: TGCAGCGGCGGGCCCGGGGACAAAAACATTCAGTACTTC

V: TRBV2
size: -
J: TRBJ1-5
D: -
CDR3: CASSGVFGSNQPQHF
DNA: TGTGCCAGCAGTGGGGTCTTCGGGAGCAATCAGCCCCAGCATTTT

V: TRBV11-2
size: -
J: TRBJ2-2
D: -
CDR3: CASSLVFPGNTGELFF
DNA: TGTGCCAGCAGCTTAGTTTTTCCAGGGAACACCGGGGAGCTGTTTTTT

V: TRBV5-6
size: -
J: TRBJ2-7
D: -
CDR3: CASSLRRGQGVFEQYF
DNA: TGTGCCAGCAGCTTGAGGCGGGGGCAGGGTGTATTCGAGCAGTACTTC

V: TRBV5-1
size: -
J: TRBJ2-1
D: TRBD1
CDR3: CASSGGQGSYNEQFF
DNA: TGCGCCAGCAGCGGGGGACAGGGGTCCTACAATGAGCAGTTCTTC

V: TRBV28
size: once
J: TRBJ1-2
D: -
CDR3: CASMLGAANYGYTF
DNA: TGTGCCAGCATGCTAGGGGCAGCTAACTATGGCTACACCTTC

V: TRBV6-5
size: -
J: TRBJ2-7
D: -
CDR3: CASNKRGRDYEQYF
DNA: TGTGCCAGCAACAAGAGAGGCAGAGACTACGAGCAGTACTTC

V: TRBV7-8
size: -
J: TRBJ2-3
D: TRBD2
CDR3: CASSLDSRGGTDTQYF
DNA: TGTGCCAGCAGCTTAGACTCCCGGGGGGGCACAGATACGCAGTATTTT

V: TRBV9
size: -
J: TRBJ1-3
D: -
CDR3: CASSVAPIQSGNTIYF
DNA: TGTGCCAGCAGCGTCGCCCCCATCCAGTCTGGAAACACCATATATTTT

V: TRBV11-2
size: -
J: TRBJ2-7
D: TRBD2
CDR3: CASSPPSSSGGGYEQYF
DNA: TGTGCCAGCAGCCCCCCTTCATCTAGCGGGGGTGGATACGAGCAGTACTTC

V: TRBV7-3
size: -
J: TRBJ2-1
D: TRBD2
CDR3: CASSPELAGGRDRNEQFF
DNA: TGTGCCAGCAGCCCAGAACTAGCGGGGGGGCGGGATCGAAATGAGCAGTTCTTC

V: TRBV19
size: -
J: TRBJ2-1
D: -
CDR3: CASSPRTGYNEQFF
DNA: TGTGCCAGTAGCCCTCGGACTGGCTACAATGAGCAGTTCTTC

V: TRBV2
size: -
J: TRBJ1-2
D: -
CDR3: CASSGDRPGDTF
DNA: TGTGCCAGCAGTGGTGACAGGCCAGGAGACACCTTC

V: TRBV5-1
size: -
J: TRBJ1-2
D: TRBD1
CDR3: CASSLAAGGDYGYTF
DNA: TGCGCCAGCAGCTTGGCCGCAGGGGGCGACTATGGCTACACCTTC

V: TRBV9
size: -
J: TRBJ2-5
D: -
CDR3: CASSPSVPETQYF
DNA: TGTGCCAGCAGCCCCTCTGTTCCAGAGACCCAGTACTTC

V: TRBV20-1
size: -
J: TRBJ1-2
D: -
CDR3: CSASSGVGYTF
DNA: TGCAGTGCTAGTTCGGGGGTAGGCTACACCTTC

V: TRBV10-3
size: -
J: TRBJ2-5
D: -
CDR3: CAIKQEGETQYF
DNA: TGTGCCATCAAACAGGAGGGAGAGACCCAGTACTTC

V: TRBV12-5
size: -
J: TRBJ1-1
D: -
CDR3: CASAADRNTEAFF
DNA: TGTGCTAGTGCCGCAGACAGAAACACTGAAGCTTTCTTT

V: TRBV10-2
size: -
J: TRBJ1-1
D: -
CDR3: CASSHRAAETEAFF
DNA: TGCGCCAGCAGCCACAGGGCGGCAGAAACTGAAGCTTTCTTT

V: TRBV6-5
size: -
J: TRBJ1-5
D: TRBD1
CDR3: CASPDRVGNQPQHF
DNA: TGTGCCAGTCCGGACAGGGTGGGTAATCAGCCCCAGCATTTT

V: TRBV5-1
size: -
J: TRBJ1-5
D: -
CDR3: CASSLAGSNGQPQHF
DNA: TGCGCCAGCAGCTTGGCCGGGAGTAATGGACAGCCCCAGCATTTT

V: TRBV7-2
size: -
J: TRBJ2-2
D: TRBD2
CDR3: CASSLGAAGVLGAAGELFF
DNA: TGTGCCAGCAGCTTAGGAGCGGCGGGGGTCCTGGGAGCGGCCGGGGAGCTGTTTTTT

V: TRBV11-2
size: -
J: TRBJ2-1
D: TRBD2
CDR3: CASSLEGASGGDEQFF
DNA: TGTGCCAGCAGCTTAGAAGGGGCTAGCGGGGGAGATGAGCAGTTCTTC

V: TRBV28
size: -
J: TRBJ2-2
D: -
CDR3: CASSLETDGELFF
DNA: TGTGCCAGCAGTCTTGAGACAGACGGGGAGCTGTTTTTT

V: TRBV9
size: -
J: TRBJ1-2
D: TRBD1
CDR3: CASSPRHTTGGFTF
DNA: TGTGCCAGCAGCCCCCGGCATACGACAGGGGGCTTCACCTTC

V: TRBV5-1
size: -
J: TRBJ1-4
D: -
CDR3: CASSGTGGANEKLFF
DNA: TGCGCCAGCAGCGGAACAGGTGGGGCCAATGAAAAACTGTTTTTT

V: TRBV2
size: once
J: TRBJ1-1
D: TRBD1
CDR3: CASSLSGGLPEAFF
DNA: TGTGCCAGCAGTCTCTCAGGGGGCTTGCCTGAAGCTTTCTTT

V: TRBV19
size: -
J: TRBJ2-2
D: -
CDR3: CASNQGSGELFF
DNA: TGTGCCAGTAATCAGGGTTCCGGGGAGCTGTTTTTT

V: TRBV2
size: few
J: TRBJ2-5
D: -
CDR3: CATNGATQETQYF
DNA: TGTGCCACCAATGGGGCAACCCAAGAGACCCAGTACTTC

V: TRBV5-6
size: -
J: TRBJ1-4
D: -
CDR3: CASSSGLPNEKLFF
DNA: TGTGCCAGCAGCTCGGGACTCCCTAATGAAAAACTGTTTTTT

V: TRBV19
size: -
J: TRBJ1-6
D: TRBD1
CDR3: CASRTGHNSPLHF
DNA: TGTGCCAGCCGGACAGGTCATAATTCACCCCTCCACTTT

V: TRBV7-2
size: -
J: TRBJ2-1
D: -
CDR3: CASSPERRGEQFF
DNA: TGTGCCAGCAGCCCGGAACGGCGCGGTGAGCAGTTCTTC

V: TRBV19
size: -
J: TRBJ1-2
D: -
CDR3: CASAGDGAHYGYTF
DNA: TGTGCCAGTGCAGGGGACGGAGCTCACTATGGCTACACCTTC

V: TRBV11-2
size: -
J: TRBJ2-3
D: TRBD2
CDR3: CASSLGLRGGGDTQYF
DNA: TGTGCCAGCAGCTTAGGCTTGCGGGGGGGTGGAGATACGCAGTATTTT

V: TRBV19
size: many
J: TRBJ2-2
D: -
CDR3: CASSRRPGQPPNTGELFF
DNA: TGTGCCAGTAGTAGGAGACCTGGACAGCCCCCGAACACCGGGGAGCTGTTTTTT

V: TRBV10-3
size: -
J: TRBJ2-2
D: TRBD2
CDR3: CAIRAGGAVTGELFF
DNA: TGTGCCATCAGGGCCGGGGGGGCAGTCACCGGGGAGCTGTTTTTT

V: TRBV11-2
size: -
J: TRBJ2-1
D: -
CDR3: CASSRSGAGEQFF
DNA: TGTGCCAGCAGCCGGTCGGGTGCCGGCGAGCAGTTCTTC

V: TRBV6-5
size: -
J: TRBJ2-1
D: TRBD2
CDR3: CASSYAGLASNYEQFF
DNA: TGTGCCAGCAGTTACGCCGGACTAGCTAGTAATTATGAGCAGTTCTTC

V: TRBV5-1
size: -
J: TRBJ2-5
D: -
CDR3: CASRSPGRSETQYF
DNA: TGCGCCAGCAGATCCCCGGGAAGGTCAGAGACCCAGTACTTC

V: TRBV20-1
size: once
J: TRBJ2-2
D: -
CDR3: CSASTRRTRGTGELFF
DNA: TGCAGTGCTAGTACCCGGCGTACCCGAGGCACCGGGGAGCTGTTTTTT

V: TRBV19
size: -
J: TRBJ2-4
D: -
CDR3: CASSNPGDRNIQYF
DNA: TGTGCCAGTAGTAACCCGGGAGACCGAAACATTCAGTACTTC

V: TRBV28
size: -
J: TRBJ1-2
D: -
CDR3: CASSLPGLGYTF
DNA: TGTGCCAGCAGTTTGCCAGGGTTGGGCTACACCTTC

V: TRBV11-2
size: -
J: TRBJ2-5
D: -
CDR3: CASSTPGFWGQETQYF
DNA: TGTGCCAGCAGCACCCCGGGGTTCTGGGGCCAAGAGACCCAGTACTTC

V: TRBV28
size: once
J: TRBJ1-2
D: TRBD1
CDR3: CAIPGGTYGYTF
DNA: TGTGCCATCCCAGGGGGTACCTATGGCTACACCTTC

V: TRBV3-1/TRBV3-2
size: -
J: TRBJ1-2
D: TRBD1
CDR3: CASSQDPGGAFGYTF
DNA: TGTGCCAGCAGCCAAGACCCAGGGGGCGCTTTTGGCTACACCTTC

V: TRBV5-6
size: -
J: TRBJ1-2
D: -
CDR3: CASRRQLYGYTF
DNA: TGTGCCAGCAGACGACAGCTATATGGCTACACCTTC

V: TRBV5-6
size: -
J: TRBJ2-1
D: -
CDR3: CASSLGQNYNEQFF
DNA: TGTGCCAGCAGCTTGGGACAGAATTACAATGAGCAGTTCTTC

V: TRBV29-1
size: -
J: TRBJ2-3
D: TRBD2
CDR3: CSVDGGGTDTQYF
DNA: TGCAGCGTTGACGGGGGGGGCACAGATACGCAGTATTTT

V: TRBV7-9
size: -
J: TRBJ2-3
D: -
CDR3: CASSSDLLGIEYF
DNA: TGTGCCAGCAGTTCTGACTTACTAGGCATCGAGTATTTT

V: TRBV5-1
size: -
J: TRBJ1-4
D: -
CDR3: CASSSEVNSATNEKLFF
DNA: TGCGCCAGCAGCTCGGAGGTTAATTCGGCAACTAATGAAAAACTGTTTTTT

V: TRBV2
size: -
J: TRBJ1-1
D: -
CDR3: CASSESQGRGEAFF
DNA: TGTGCCAGCAGTGAGTCGCAGGGGCGCGGTGAAGCTTTCTTT

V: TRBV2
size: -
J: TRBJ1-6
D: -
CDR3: CASNGQYNSPLHF
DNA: TGTGCCAGCAACGGACAGTATAATTCACCCCTCCACTTT

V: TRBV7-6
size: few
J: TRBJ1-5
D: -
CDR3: CASSLGDIPPKPQHF
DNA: TGTGCCAGCAGCTTAGGGGACATCCCCCCAAAGCCCCAGCATTTT